These T cell receptor beta chains were read from a single sample in a study of beta chain features in type 1 diabetes. TCRdb's copy holds only in-frame clones and misses some; the assay was immunoSEQ multiplex PCR. The sample includes almost 350,000 clones, 9.3% of them seen just once. Sequencing was done on a sample of central memory CD4+ T cells from blood. These receptor sequences come from a man younger than 40 with type 1 diabetes. CDR3s include the opening cysteine and the closing phenylalanine or tryptophan. A D gene is named only where the DNA matches it firmly. Some rows have no size entry. The others give once, few or many, or a class for an expanded clone.

TRBJ1-1,TRBD1,few,TRBV6-5,TGTGCCAGCACCCAGGGACAGGTTGGAGGGACTGAAGCTTTCTTT,CASTQGQVGGTEAFF
TRBJ1-2,TRBD1,NA,TRBV5-1,TGCGCCAGCAGCTTGGAAGGACAGGGGGATTATGGCTACACCTTC,CASSLEGQGDYGYTF
TRBJ2-3,TRBD1,few,TRBV6-5,TGTGCCAGCAGTTCTGACAGGGGTGATACGCAGTATTTT,CASSSDRGDTQYF
TRBJ2-1,TRBD2,few,TRBV4-3,TGCGCCAGCAGCCGATGGACTAGCGGGGACTCCTACAATGAGCAGTTCTTC,CASSRWTSGDSYNEQFF
TRBJ1-4,NA,few,TRBV4-3,TGCGCCAGCAGCACAGAAATAAATGAAAAACTGTTTTTT,CASSTEINEKLFF
TRBJ2-7,TRBD2,NA,TRBV6-5,TGTGCCAGCAGTTACTCTACCAGCGGGGGGTTCGAGCAGTACTTC,CASSYSTSGGFEQYF
TRBJ2-3,TRBD2,few,TRBV4-3,TGCGCCAGCAGCTTCAGCGGGGGGGCTACGCAGTATTTT,CASSFSGGATQYF
TRBJ2-1,NA,few,TRBV19,TGTGCCAGTAGTCGGACAGAGGCCCCTGAGAATGAGCAGTTCTTC,CASSRTEAPENEQFF
TRBJ1-2,TRBD1,few,TRBV7-2,TGTGCCAGCAGCGGACAGGGCTATGGCTACACCTTC,CASSGQGYGYTF
TRBJ1-2,NA,few,TRBV30,TGTGCCTGGAGTGTCGTCTGGGGGCAGTCGGGTGGCTACACCTTC,CAWSVVWGQSGGYTF
TRBJ1-6,TRBD1,few,TRBV4-3,TGCGCCAGCAGCCCACAGGGGTCCTATAATTCACCCCTCCACTTT,CASSPQGSYNSPLHF
TRBJ2-5,TRBD2,NA,TRBV2,TGTGCCAGCAGAACGGGACTAGCGGGGGACCAAGAGACCCAGTACTTC,CASRTGLAGDQETQYF
TRBJ2-7,TRBD1,NA,TRBV19,TGTGCCAGTAGATTCAGGGGGCAAAACGACTACGAGCAGTACTTC,CASRFRGQNDYEQYF
TRBJ2-1,NA,few,TRBV27,TGTGCCAGCAGTTTAAGCAGGGTTCAGGGTGAGCAGTTCTTC,CASSLSRVQGEQFF
TRBJ1-2,NA,few,TRBV5-4,TGTGCCAGCAGCTTGGACGGCTATGGCTACACCTTC,CASSLDGYGYTF
TRBJ2-1,TRBD2,many,TRBV2,TGTGCCAGCAGTGAATGGCTAGCGGGGCCTAGGGAGCAGTTCTTC,CASSEWLAGPREQFF
TRBJ2-7,NA,many,TRBV2,TGTGCCAGCAGCCGGGACGAGATAGATTTGCAGTACTTC,CASSRDEIDLQYF
TRBJ2-5,TRBD2,few,TRBV7-6,TGTGCCAGCAGCCGGACTAGCGGGGGGCAAGAGACCCAGTACTTC,CASSRTSGGQETQYF
TRBJ2-5,TRBD1,NA,TRBV18,TGTGCCAGCTCACCGGGACAGACGGAGACCCAGTACTTC,CASSPGQTETQYF
TRBJ2-4,NA,NA,TRBV25-1,TGTGCCAGCAGTCAGAAGGGGCAGGGGAGCATTCAGTACTTC,CASSQKGQGSIQYF
TRBJ2-3,NA,NA,TRBV6-5,TGTGCCAGCATTGATAGCCCAGATACGCAGTATTTT,CASIDSPDTQYF
TRBJ2-7,NA,few,TRBV4-1,TGCGCCAGCAGCCACCGGGACACTCCTTCCTACGAGCAGTACTTC,CASSHRDTPSYEQYF
TRBJ1-2,NA,few,TRBV27,TGTGCCAGCAGTTTATGGGGGGTCGGTGGGGGATCTAATGGCTACACCTTC,CASSLWGVGGGSNGYTF
TRBJ1-2,NA,many,TRBV15,TGTGCCACCAGCAGAGATCAAGTAGGGACTAACTATGGCTACACCTTC,CATSRDQVGTNYGYTF
TRBJ2-6,NA,few,TRBV28,TGTGCCACCGTTGGCTCTGGGGCCAACGTCCTGACTTTC,CATVGSGANVLTF
TRBJ1-1,NA,few,TRBV11-3,TGTGCCAGCAGCTTAGCGGAGAACACTGAAGCTTTCTTT,CASSLAENTEAFF
TRBJ1-1,NA,NA,TRBV7-6,TGTGCCAGCAGCGCGGGGAACAGGCGGAACACTGAAGCTTTCTTT,CASSAGNRRNTEAFF
TRBJ1-3,NA,few,TRBV11-2,TGTGCCAGCAGCTTAGAAGGAAACACCATATATTTT,CASSLEGNTIYF
TRBJ2-3,TRBD1,NA,TRBV5-1,TGCGCCAGCAGCTGGGGTACAGGGGGCAGCGCAGATACGCAGTATTTT,CASSWGTGGSADTQYF
TRBJ1-1,NA,few,TRBV6-5,TGTGCCAGCAGTTACTCGCAGGAATTGAACACTGAAGCTTTCTTT,CASSYSQELNTEAFF
TRBJ2-3,NA,NA,TRBV4-3,TGCGCCAGCAGCCAAGAATGGACGGGGCCGGCAGATACGCAGTATTTT,CASSQEWTGPADTQYF
TRBJ2-3,NA,NA,TRBV9,TGTGCCAGCAGCGTACGATCGGTTTTAAGGGAAGATACGCAGTATTTT,CASSVRSVLREDTQYF
TRBJ2-3,NA,few,TRBV7-6,TGTGCCAGCAGCTTACTACCCCGAGGGACAGATACGCAGTATTTT,CASSLLPRGTDTQYF
TRBJ1-6,NA,NA,TRBV7-2,TGTGCCAGCAGCTTACAGGGGTCTAATAATTCACCCCTCCACTTT,CASSLQGSNNSPLHF
TRBJ2-7,NA,many,TRBV7-2,TGTGCCAGCAGCTTAAACAGGGTCCACGAGCAGTACTTC,CASSLNRVHEQYF
TRBJ2-7,NA,NA,TRBV5-1,TGCGCCAGCAGCTTGGGAAGCCCAGCGCTCGTGCAGGGTAACCACGAGCAGTACTTC,CASSLGSPALVQGNHEQYF
TRBJ1-1,NA,few,TRBV5-1,TGCGCCAGCAGCAAGGGCCCCAACACTGAAGCTTTCTTT,CASSKGPNTEAFF
TRBJ1-1,NA,few,TRBV5-1,TGCGCCAGCAGCTCAGTCGCCCGGAACACTGAAGCTTTCTTT,CASSSVARNTEAFF
TRBJ2-3,TRBD2,few,TRBV6-5,TGTGCCAGCAGAGGGCCGGGACTAGCGTTAGGTACGCAGTATTTT,CASRGPGLALGTQYF
TRBJ2-3,NA,NA,TRBV7-2,TGTGCCAGCAGCTTAGCGCTGCCAGATACGCAGTATTTT,CASSLALPDTQYF
TRBJ1-1,NA,NA,TRBV30,TGTGCCTCAAAATACAGCCGGGGTGAAGCTTTCTTT,CASKYSRGEAFF
TRBJ2-5,NA,few,TRBV30,TGTGCCTGGGACGAAGGGGGGGGACAAGGGACCCAGTACTTC,CAWDEGGGQGTQYF
TRBJ2-7,TRBD1,few,TRBV6-5,TGTGCCAGCAGGCGACAGGGTTTCGACGAGCAGTACTTC,CASRRQGFDEQYF